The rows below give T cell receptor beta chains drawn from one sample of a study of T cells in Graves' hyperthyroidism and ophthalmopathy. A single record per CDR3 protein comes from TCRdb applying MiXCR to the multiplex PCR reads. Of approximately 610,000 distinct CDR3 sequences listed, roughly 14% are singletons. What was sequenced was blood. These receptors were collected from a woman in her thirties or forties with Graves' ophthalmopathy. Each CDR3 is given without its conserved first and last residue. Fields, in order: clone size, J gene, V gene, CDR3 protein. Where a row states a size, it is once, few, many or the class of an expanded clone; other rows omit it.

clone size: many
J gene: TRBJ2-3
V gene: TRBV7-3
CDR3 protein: ASSPTGMSTDTQY

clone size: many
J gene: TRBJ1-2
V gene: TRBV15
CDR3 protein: ATSRDAGYYGYT

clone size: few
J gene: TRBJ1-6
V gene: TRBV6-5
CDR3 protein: ASSYSGRYNSPLH

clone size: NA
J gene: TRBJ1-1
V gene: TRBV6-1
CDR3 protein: ASSEDAGGNTEAF

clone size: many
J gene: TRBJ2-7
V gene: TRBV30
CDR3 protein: AWSSGNRDEQY

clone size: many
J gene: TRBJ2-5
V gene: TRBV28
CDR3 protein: ASSTPSVETQY

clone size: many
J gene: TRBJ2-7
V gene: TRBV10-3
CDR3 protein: AISDPAGVSYEQY

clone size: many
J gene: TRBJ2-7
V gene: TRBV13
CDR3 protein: ASSLGASSYEQY

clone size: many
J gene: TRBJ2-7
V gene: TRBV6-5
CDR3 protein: ASSPRTGVGYEQY

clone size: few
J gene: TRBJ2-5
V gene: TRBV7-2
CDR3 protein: ASSRLIQETQY

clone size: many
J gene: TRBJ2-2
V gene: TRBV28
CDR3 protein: ASSFQTGELF

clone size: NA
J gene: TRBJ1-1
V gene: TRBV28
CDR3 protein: ASEWGEGTEAF

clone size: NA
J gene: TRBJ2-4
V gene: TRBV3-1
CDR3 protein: ASSQGLGIQY

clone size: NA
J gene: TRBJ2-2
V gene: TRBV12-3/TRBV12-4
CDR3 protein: ASSLVPSSTGELF

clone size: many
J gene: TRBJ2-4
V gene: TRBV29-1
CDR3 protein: SARQGGKNIQY

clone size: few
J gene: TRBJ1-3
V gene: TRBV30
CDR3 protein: AWSVGAGSPSGNTIY

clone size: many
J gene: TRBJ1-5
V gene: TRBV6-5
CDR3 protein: ASTPLFSNQPQH

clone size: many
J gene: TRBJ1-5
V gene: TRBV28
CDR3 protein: ASSPSIFSNQPQH

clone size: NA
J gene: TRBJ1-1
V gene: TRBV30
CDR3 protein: AWRSGTSMNTEAF

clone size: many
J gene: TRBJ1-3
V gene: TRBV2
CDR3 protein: ASSDWDTGAPGNTIY

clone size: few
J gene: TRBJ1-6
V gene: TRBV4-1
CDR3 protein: ASSQGTQYNSPLH

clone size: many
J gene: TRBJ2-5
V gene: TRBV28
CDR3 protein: ASSFSAGRETQY

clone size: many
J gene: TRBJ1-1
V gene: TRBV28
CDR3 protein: ASSSVVQISLPLAF

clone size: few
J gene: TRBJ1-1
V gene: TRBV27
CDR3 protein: AGSLSVGTGSEAF

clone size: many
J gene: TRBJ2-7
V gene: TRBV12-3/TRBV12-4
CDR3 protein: ASSDHSPGTYEQY

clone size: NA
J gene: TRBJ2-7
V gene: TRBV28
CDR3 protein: ASSSRMNGEQY

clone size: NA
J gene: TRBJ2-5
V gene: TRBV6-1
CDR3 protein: ASSEAYWAEETQY

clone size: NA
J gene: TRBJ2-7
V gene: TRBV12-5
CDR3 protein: ASGPSGSTVYEQY

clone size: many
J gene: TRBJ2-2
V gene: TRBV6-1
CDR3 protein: ASWRERGTGELF

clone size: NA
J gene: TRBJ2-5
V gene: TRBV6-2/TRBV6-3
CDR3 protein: ASSYRGVGRTQY

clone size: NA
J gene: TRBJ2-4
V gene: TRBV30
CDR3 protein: ALGAGYGALAKNIQY

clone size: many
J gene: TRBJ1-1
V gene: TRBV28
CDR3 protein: ASSGRQGSTEAF

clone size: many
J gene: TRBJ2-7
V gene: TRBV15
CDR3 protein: ATSREKASSYEQY

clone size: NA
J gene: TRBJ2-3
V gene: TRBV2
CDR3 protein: ASSEGVDPGGDTQY

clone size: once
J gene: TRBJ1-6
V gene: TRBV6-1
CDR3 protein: ASSPGKDSPLH

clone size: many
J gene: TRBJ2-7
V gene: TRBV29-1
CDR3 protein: SVGRGGGAYEQY

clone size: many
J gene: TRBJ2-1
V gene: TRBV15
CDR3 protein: ATRGGRNEQF

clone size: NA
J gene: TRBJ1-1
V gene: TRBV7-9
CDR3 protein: ASSLVDPNTEAF

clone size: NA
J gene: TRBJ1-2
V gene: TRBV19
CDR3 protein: ASSIWASQDYGYT

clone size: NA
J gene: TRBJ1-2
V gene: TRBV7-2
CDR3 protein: ASSLLSSAYGYT

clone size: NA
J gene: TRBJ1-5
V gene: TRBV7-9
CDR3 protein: ASSSKDSPLGPQH

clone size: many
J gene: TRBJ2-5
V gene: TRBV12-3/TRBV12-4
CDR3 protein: ASSLSWGGETQY

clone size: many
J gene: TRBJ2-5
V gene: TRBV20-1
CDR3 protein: SAREFAWGMTQY

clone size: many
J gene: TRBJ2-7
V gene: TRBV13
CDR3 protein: ASSLRQGVYEQY

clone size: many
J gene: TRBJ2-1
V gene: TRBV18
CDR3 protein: ASSPEPVDEQF

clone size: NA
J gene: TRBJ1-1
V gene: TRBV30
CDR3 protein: AWSVLAGQGAF